Below, 13 T cell receptor beta chains from the same sample are listed, as sequenced in a study of control samples from healthy donors and cancer patients. Profiling relied on immunoSEQ multiplex PCR, and the TCRdb table lists in-frame clones only, not all of them. The sample gives 150,000 or so clones, 90% to 95% of which show up once; 0.68% is in the top ten. Sequenced material: blood. These receptors were taken from a woman in her twenties or thirties in good health.

The chain has TRBV28 and TRBJ1-1; no clear D. The CDR3 has 14 amino acids. The germline CDR1 and CDR2 sequences are MDHEN and SYDVKM. V gave up 1 base and J gave up 2 bases, with 8 bases separating them. CDR3 DNA sequence: TGTGCCAGCAGTTTATCTCGTTCAAACACTGAAGCTTTCTTT. Translating gives CASSLSRSNTEAFF.

The chain carries TRBV4-1 and TRBJ2-7; possibly TRBD2 for D (5 bases). CDR1 is MGHRA and CDR2 is YSYEKL in the germline V gene. CDR3 length equals 15 residues. Trimming removed 1 base at V and 2 bases at J, with 12 bases between. CDR3 sequence reads: CASSQGLSRAYEQYF. The CDR3 DNA reads as TGCGCCAGCAGCCAAGGACTATCACGAGCCTACGAGCAGTACTTC.

The V gene is TRBV28, the J gene TRBJ2-7, with 10 positions matching TRBD2. CDR1 is MDHEN and CDR2 is SYDVKM in the germline V gene. J lost 3 bases, V lost 2 bases, and 7 bases had no gene match. The CDR3 runs 16 residues. The chain's CDR3 is CASSLKRPSGSYEQYF. As DNA, the CDR3 is TGTGCCAGCAGTTTAAAACGTCCTAGCGGGAGCTACGAGCAGTACTTC.

V is TRBV12-5 and J is TRBJ2-1; 10 bases align to TRBD1. The CDR3 contains 15 residues. J gave up 2 bases and V 6 bases, and 4 bases lay outside the gene matches. Germline V lookup: CDR1 LGHNT, CDR2 FRNRAP. CDR3 nucleotides: TGTGCTAGTGGATACGGGACAGGGGCCTACAATGAGCAGTTCTTC. It translates to CASGYGTGAYNEQFF.

In this sample, this clone turned up once. The chain is built from TRBV5-8 and TRBJ1-5, with D possibly being TRBD1 (5 bases). From germline, CDR1 is SGHTS and CDR2 YDEGEE. V lost 5 bases, J lost 4 bases, and 13 bases lay in between. This CDR3 is 14 amino acids long. DNA of the CDR3: TGTGCCAGCAGTAGGGGTTGGGTAAATCAGCCCCAGCATTTT. Translated, it gives CASSRGWVNQPQHF.

The rearrangement links TRBV4-1 to TRBJ1-2, with TRBD1 as a possible D gene (6 bases). V was cut by 0 bases and J by 7 bases, with 18 bases left in between. This CDR3 region has 16 residues. Germline-derived CDR1 and CDR2 are MGHRA and YSYEKL. This CDR3 reads CASSQEQGRVFGGYTF. Written as DNA, the CDR3 is TGCGCCAGCAGCCAAGAACAGGGACGGGTTTTCGGTGGCTACACCTTC.

The rearrangement uses TRBV7-2 and TRBJ2-2; no firm D call. This CDR3 is built from 15 residues. Trimming stripped 2 bases from V and 2 bases from J, with 9 bases between. Germline values: CDR1 SGHTA, CDR2 FQGNSA. CDR3 protein: CASSLRWRNTGELFF. The CDR3 bases are TGTGCCAGCAGCTTAAGGTGGCGAAACACCGGGGAGCTGTTTTTT.

The rearrangement links TRBV5-1 to TRBJ2-5, with TRBD2 matching over 9 bases. The CDR3 runs to 18 residues. Germline V gene lookup returns CDR1 SGHRS and CDR2 YFSETQ. J gave up 3 bases and V 4 bases, and 16 bases lay outside the gene matches. CDR3 DNA: TGCGCCAGCAGCCCCTGGGCTAGCGGGACAGATATAGAAGAGACCCAGTACTTC. It codes for CASSPWASGTDIEETQYF.

This chain links TRBV18 with TRBJ2-5; 10 bases are shared with TRBD1. CDR3 size: 16 residues. Germline trimming cut 4 bases from V and 6 bases from J; bases unmatched to any gene: 11. In germline, CDR1 is KGHSH, CDR2 LQKENI. CDR3 in amino acids: CASSQQRGDRGQTQYF. As DNA, the CDR3 is TGTGCCAGCTCACAACAGCGTGGGGACAGGGGACAGACCCAGTACTTC.

The gene calls are TRBV30 and TRBJ2-7; 8 nucleotides agree with TRBD1. The CDR3 runs 15 residues. Germline V gene data show CDR1 as GTSNPN and CDR2 as SVGIG (reference sequence). The V gene end was trimmed by 4 bases and the J gene end by 1 base; junction bases not matched to a gene: 9. The CDR3 spells CAWTSPQGASYEQYF. In nucleotides, the CDR3 is TGTGCCTGGACGTCCCCCCAGGGGGCATCCTACGAGCAGTACTTC.

V is TRBV5-1 and J is TRBJ1-2; D call uncertain. The CDR3 length is 15 residues. Germline V gene lookup returns CDR1 SGHRS and CDR2 YFSETQ. The V gene lost 0 bases and the J gene lost 8 bases, with 17 bases spanning the gap. As DNA, the CDR3 is TGCGCCAGCAGCTTGGCTAGTGGTATTAATTTCGGCTACACCTTC. This codes for CASSLASGINFGYTF.

This chain joins TRBV5-4 and TRBJ2-5; perhaps TRBD1 as D (5 bases). The ends were cut back, 4 bases at V and 2 bases at J, with 12 bases in the middle. This CDR3 region has 14 residues. The germline CDR1 and CDR2 sequences are SGHNT and YYREEE (reference sequence). As DNA, the CDR3 is TGTGCCAGCAGCGTAGAAGACAGTCAAGAGACCCAGTACTTC. Its protein is CASSVEDSQETQYF.

CDR3 loop: CASSLGSDGNTIYF. CDR3 sequence (DNA): TGTGCCAGCAGCTTAGGATCTGACGGAAACACCATATATTTT. The J gene is TRBJ1-3, the V gene TRBV7-9; D not certain. CDR1 is SEHNR, CDR2 FQNEAQ, per germline (reference sequence). Between the trimmed V and J ends, which lost 1 base and 4 bases, there was a span of 8 bases. The CDR3 is 14 residues long.